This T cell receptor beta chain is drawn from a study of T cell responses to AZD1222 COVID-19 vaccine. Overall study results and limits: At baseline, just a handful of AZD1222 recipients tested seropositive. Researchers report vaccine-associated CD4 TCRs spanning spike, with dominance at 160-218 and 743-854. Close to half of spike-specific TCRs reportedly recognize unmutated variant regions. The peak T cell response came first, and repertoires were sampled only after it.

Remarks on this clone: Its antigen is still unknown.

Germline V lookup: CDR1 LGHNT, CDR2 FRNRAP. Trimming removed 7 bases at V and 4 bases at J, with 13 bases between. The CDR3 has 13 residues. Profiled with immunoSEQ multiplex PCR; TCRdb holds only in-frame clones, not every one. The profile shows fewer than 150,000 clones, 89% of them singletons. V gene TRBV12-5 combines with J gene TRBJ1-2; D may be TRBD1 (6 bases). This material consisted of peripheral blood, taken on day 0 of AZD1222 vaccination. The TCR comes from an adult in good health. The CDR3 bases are TGTGCTAGTGCCCCCGGGACATTCTATGGCTACACCTTC. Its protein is CASAPGTFYGYTF.